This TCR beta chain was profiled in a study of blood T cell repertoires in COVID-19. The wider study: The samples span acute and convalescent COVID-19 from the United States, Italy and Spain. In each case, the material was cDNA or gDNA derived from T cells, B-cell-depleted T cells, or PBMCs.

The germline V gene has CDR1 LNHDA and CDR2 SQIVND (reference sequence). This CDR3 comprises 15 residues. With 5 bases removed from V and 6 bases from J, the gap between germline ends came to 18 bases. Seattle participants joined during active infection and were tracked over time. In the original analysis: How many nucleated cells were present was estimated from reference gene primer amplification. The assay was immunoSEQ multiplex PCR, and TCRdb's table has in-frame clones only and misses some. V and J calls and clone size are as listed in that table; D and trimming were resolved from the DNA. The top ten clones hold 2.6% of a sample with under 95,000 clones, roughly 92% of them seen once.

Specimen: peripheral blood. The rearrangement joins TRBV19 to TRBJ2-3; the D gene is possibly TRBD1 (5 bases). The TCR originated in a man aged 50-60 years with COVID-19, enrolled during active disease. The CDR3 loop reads CASSLLGWGGDTQYF. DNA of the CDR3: TGTGCCAGTAGTCTGCTGGGATGGGGCGGCGATACGCAGTATTTT.